A selection of T cell receptor beta chains follows, all from one sample in a study of PD-L1 blockade in urothelial cancer. Repertoires were generated with immunoSEQ multiplex PCR, while TCRdb's copy carries only in-frame clones and drops some. The repertoire holds 70,000 to 90,000 clones, with 82% as singletons. Material: PBMCs, obtained around atezolizumab (anti-PD-L1) treatment. The source of these receptors is a man between 65 and 80 years old with urothelial cancer. The CDR3 runs from the conserved cysteine through the conserved F or W. D genes are given only for firm matches. The listing skips clone size in some rows; elsewhere it reads once, few, many or a size class.

cdr3_aa cdr3_nt j_call d_call v_call clone_size
CASSRDYGETQYF TGTGCCAGCAGTCGGGACTACGGAGAGACCCAGTACTTC TRBJ2-5 TRBD2 TRBV5-5 once
CASSLVDSSEQFF TGTGCCAGCAGCTTGGTAGATAGTTCTGAGCAGTTCTTC TRBJ2-1 . TRBV5-4 .
CASMKDRGRTDTQYF TGTGCCAGTATGAAGGACAGGGGGCGCACAGATACGCAGTATTTT TRBJ2-3 TRBD1 TRBV5-4 .
CASSPPLGGAGSSGANVLTF TGTGCCAGCTCACCACCCCTTGGAGGAGCGGGGAGCTCTGGGGCCAACGTCCTGACTTTC TRBJ2-6 TRBD2 TRBV18 .
CASSLVGAEAFF TGTGCCAGCAGCCTTGTCGGGGCTGAAGCTTTCTTT TRBJ1-1 . TRBV13 once
CASSYITSGMGEQFF TGTGCCAGCAGTTACATTACTAGCGGGATGGGGGAGCAGTTCTTC TRBJ2-1 TRBD2 TRBV6-5 .
CASSPGWTNTEAFF TGTGCCAGCTCACCAGGATGGACTAACACTGAAGCTTTCTTT TRBJ1-1 . TRBV18 .
CASSQGNAGGWYEQYF TGTGCCAGCAGCCAAGGGAACGCGGGAGGTTGGTACGAGCAGTACTTC TRBJ2-7 TRBD2 TRBV4-2 few
CAIRPSGRATTGELFF TGTGCCATCAGGCCTAGCGGGAGGGCCACCACCGGGGAGCTGTTTTTT TRBJ2-2 TRBD2 TRBV10-3 .
CASSPASGRQETQYF TGTGCCAGCTCACCAGCTAGCGGGAGGCAAGAGACCCAGTACTTC TRBJ2-5 TRBD2 TRBV18 .
CASSLGGNNQPQHF TGTGCCAGCAGTTTAGGAGGCAACAATCAGCCCCAGCATTTT TRBJ1-5 . TRBV6-6 .
CASSFDRGVTDTQYF TGTGCCAGCAGTTTCGACAGGGGGGTCACAGATACGCAGTATTTT TRBJ2-3 TRBD1 TRBV2 .
CAISDGGAARSGYTF TGTGCCATCAGTGACGGAGGGGCGGCGCGAAGTGGCTACACCTTC TRBJ1-2 . TRBV10-3 .
CASSQGNYGYTF TGTGCCAGCAGTCAGGGTAACTATGGCTACACCTTC TRBJ1-2 . TRBV28 .
CASSLAAGANYGYTF TGTGCCAGCAGCTTAGCGGCGGGAGCTAACTATGGCTACACCTTC TRBJ1-2 . TRBV7-2 few
CASSWAGGANYGYTF TGTGCCAGCAGTTGGGCTGGGGGGGCTAACTATGGCTACACCTTC TRBJ1-2 . TRBV6-1 .
CASRQTGTGLYEQYF TGTGCCAGCAGGCAAACCGGGACAGGACTCTACGAGCAGTACTTC TRBJ2-7 TRBD1 TRBV2 .
CASSLGSPGNTIYF TGTGCCAGCAGCTTGGGGAGCCCTGGAAACACCATATATTTT TRBJ1-3 . TRBV7-6 many
CASSFSSNQPQHF TGTGCCAGCAGTTTTAGTAGCAATCAGCCCCAGCATTTT TRBJ1-5 . TRBV28 .
CASSASDEKLFF TGTGCCAGCAGCGCCTCCGATGAAAAACTGTTTTTT TRBJ1-4 . TRBV9 once
CASSQTALSYGYTF TGTGCCAGCAGTCAGACAGCCCTTTCCTATGGCTACACCTTC TRBJ1-2 . TRBV6-6 .
CASSYGTGDFSDTQYF TGTGCCAGCAGCTATGGGACAGGGGATTTCTCAGATACGCAGTATTTT TRBJ2-3 TRBD1 TRBV7-8 .
CASSLGEVGGYTF TGTGCCAGCAGCTTAGGCGAAGTCGGGGGCTACACCTTC TRBJ1-2 . TRBV7-9 .
CASSFLGGETQYF TGTGCCAGCAGCTTTCTGGGGGGGGAGACCCAGTACTTC TRBJ2-5 TRBD2 TRBV7-2 .
CAISDPLEKQETQYF TGTGCCATCAGTGACCCCTTAGAGAAGCAAGAGACCCAGTACTTC TRBJ2-5 . TRBV10-3 .
CASSFRDSSYEQYF TGTGCCAGCAGTTTCCGGGACAGTTCCTACGAGCAGTACTTC TRBJ2-7 TRBD1 TRBV27 .
CASSPRDRGFSEQFF TGCGCCAGCAGCCCCCGGGACAGGGGATTCTCTGAGCAGTTCTTC TRBJ2-1 TRBD1 TRBV5-1 .
CASSQGYSRGDSSYEQYF TGCGCCAGCAGCCAGGGGTATTCGCGGGGCGATAGCTCCTACGAGCAGTACTTC TRBJ2-7 . TRBV4-1 .
CASSETQGLRTEAFF TGTGCCAGCAGTGAAACACAGGGTCTGCGGACTGAAGCTTTCTTT TRBJ1-1 . TRBV2 .
CASSWEGVNTEAFF TGTGCCAGCAGTTGGGAAGGGGTGAACACTGAAGCTTTCTTT TRBJ1-1 . TRBV6-6 once
CARPGGQSGSNQPQHF TGTGCCAGACCGGGTGGACAATCTGGTAGCAATCAGCCCCAGCATTTT TRBJ1-5 . TRBV6-9 .
CASSEGVGGSGYEQYF TGTGCCAGCAGTGAAGGGGTGGGAGGGTCCGGCTACGAGCAGTACTTC TRBJ2-7 TRBD2 TRBV6-1 .
CASSVTGSGEKLFF TGTGCCAGCAGCGTGACAGGGTCGGGTGAAAAACTGTTTTTT TRBJ1-4 TRBD1 TRBV9 .
CASSLEPGRGEQYF TGCGCCAGCAGCTTGGAGCCCGGGCGGGGCGAGCAGTACTTC TRBJ2-7 . TRBV5-1 .
CAWSVDVAGYSYEQYF TGTGCCTGGAGTGTAGATGTAGCAGGGTACTCCTACGAGCAGTACTTC TRBJ2-7 . TRBV30 .
CASSPNKNTEAFF TGTGCCAGCTCACCAAACAAGAACACTGAAGCTTTCTTT TRBJ1-1 . TRBV18 once
CASSMSGLGNQPQHF TGTGCCAGTAGTATGAGCGGACTGGGCAATCAGCCCCAGCATTTT TRBJ1-5 . TRBV19 .
CASSDGLAGASYNEQFF TGTGCCAGCAGCGATGGACTAGCGGGAGCGTCCTACAATGAGCAGTTCTTC TRBJ2-1 TRBD2 TRBV2 .
CASQTGTSEAFSYNEQFF TGTGCCAGCCAAACCGGGACTAGCGAAGCCTTCTCCTACAATGAGCAGTTCTTC TRBJ2-1 TRBD2 TRBV27 .
CASSLGTRNNEQFF TGCGCCAGCAGCTTGGGAACGCGAAACAATGAGCAGTTCTTC TRBJ2-1 . TRBV5-1 .
CASSMGYGLAGYEQYF TGTGCCAGTAGTATGGGATACGGACTAGCGGGATACGAGCAGTACTTC TRBJ2-7 TRBD2 TRBV19 .
CAGRTGNQPQHF TGTGCCGGACGGACAGGCAATCAGCCCCAGCATTTT TRBJ1-5 . TRBV19 few
CASSDGPISYEQYF TGTGCCAGCAGTGATGGGCCTATCTCCTACGAGCAGTACTTC TRBJ2-7 . TRBV2 .
CASSPISSGRDHNEQFF TGTGCCAGCTCACCAATTTCTAGCGGGAGGGATCACAATGAGCAGTTCTTC TRBJ2-1 TRBD2 TRBV18 .
CASSLYTGQYF TGTGCCAGCAGCTTGTATACAGGACAGTACTTC TRBJ2-7 . TRBV7-9 .
CASSYGGQLNTEAFF TGTGCCAGCAGTTACGGGGGACAGCTTAACACTGAAGCTTTCTTT TRBJ1-1 TRBD1 TRBV6-5 .
CASSQRPEETQYF TGTGCCAGCTCACAGAGACCGGAGGAGACCCAGTACTTC TRBJ2-5 . TRBV18 .
CSVEDGRVRETQYF TGCAGCGTTGAAGATGGGCGGGTCCGGGAGACCCAGTACTTC TRBJ2-5 . TRBV29-1 .
CASGPITGDGYSNQPQHF TGTGCTAGTGGTCCGATCACAGGGGACGGATATAGCAATCAGCCCCAGCATTTT TRBJ1-5 TRBD1 TRBV12-5 .
CASSEAPTADHRRNF TGTGCCAGCAGTGAAGCGCCTACGGCAGATCACAGAAGGAACTTC TRBJ2-7 . TRBV2 .
CAISESAGGGETQYF TGTGCCATCAGTGAATCAGCGGGGGGAGGGGAGACCCAGTACTTC TRBJ2-5 TRBD2 TRBV10-3 .
CASSIVRGRRLSNYGYTF TGTGCCAGTAGTATAGTCCGGGGGAGACGCCTATCTAACTATGGCTACACCTTC TRBJ1-2 . TRBV19 few
CASSLGGGDEQYF TGTGCCAGCAGCTTGGGCGGAGGCGACGAGCAGTACTTC TRBJ2-7 . TRBV5-4 .
CASSSFYGQISYEQYF TGTGCCAGCAGTTCTTTTTACGGACAGATCTCCTACGAGCAGTACTTC TRBJ2-7 . TRBV28 .
CASSERTTNNEQFF TGTGCCAGCAGTGAGCGGACTACCAACAATGAGCAGTTCTTC TRBJ2-1 . TRBV2 few